This is a list of T cell receptor beta chains from one sample in a study of breast tumors, draining lymph nodes, adjacent tissues. One entry per CDR3 protein, called by TCRdb with MiXCR from the multiplex PCR reads. The data contain 200,000 to 250,000 distinct CDR3 sequences, approximately 36% of them singletons. Specimen: axillary lymph node tissue. These receptors all stem from a female donor with breast cancer. Some clones in this sample may be carry-over from other donors' samples. Both conserved end residues are trimmed from each CDR3. For some rows the clone size is stated as once, few or many, or as a class when expanded; others skip it.

v_gene	abundance	CDR3aa
TRBV28	few	ASSLLVGGELF
TRBV9	many	ASSLWTGDNEQS
TRBV9	few	ASSVGGTTEAF
TRBV20-1	.	SARDSGRNIQY
TRBV12-5	many	ASGFGQSYNEQF
TRBV20-1	many	SAWTEDGRYT
TRBV29-1	many	SVVRQGGKETQY
TRBV19	many	ASSIALLPGTSGRSNTQY
TRBV20-1	many	SATPLRPHNNSYNEQF
TRBV20-1	many	SARVFRDYDTQY
TRBV6-5	.	ASKGTIKETQY
TRBV11-2	many	ASSLDINSYEQY
TRBV3-1	.	ASSHPQGARGYT
TRBV6-1	few	ASSKLAGGLETQY
TRBV4-2	.	ANSQDTDRVSNQPQH
TRBV20-1	.	SARVGLAGYEQY